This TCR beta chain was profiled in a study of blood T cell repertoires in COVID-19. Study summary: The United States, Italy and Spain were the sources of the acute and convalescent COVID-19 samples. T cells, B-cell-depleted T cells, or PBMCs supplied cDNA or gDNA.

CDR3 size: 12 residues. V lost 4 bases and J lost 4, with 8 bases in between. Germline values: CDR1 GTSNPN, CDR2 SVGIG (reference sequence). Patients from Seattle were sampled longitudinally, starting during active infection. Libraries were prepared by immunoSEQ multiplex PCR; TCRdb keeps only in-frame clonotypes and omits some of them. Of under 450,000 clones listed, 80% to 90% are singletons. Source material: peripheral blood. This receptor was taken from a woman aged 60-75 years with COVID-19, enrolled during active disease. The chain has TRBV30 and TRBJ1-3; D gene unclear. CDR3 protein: CAWKWLGNTIYF. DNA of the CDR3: TGTGCCTGGAAGTGGCTGGGAAACACCATATATTTT.